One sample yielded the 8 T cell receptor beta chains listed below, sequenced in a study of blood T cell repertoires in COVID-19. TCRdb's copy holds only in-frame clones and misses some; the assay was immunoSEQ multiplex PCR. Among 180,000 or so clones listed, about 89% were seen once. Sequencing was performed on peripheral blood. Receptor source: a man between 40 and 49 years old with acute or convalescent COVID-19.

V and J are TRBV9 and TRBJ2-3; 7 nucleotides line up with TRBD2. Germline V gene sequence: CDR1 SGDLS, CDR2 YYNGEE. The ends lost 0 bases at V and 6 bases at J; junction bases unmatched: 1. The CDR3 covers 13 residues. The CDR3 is CASSVAGRDTQYF. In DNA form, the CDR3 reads TGTGCCAGCAGCGTAGCCGGGAGGGATACGCAGTATTTT. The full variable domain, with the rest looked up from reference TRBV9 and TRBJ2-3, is DSGVTQTPKHLITATGQRVTLRCSPRSGDLSVYWYQQSLDQGLQFLIQYYNGEERAKGNILERFSAQQFPDLHSELNLSSLELGDSALYFCASSVAGRDTQYFGPGTRLTVL.

CDR3 sequence reads: CAGGDRGNTEAFF. Written as DNA, the CDR3 is TGTGCCGGGGGGGACAGGGGAAACACTGAAGCTTTCTTT. The V and J genes are TRBV2 and TRBJ1-1; the match to TRBD1 covers 10 bases. This CDR3 is built from 13 residues. Trimming took 11 bases from V and 2 from J; bases not matched to a gene: 5. Germline CDR1 SNHLY, CDR2 FYNNEI.

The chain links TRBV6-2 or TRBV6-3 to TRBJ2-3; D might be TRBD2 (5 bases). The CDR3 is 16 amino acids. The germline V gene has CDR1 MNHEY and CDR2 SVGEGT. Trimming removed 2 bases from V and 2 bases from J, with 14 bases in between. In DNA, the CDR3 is TGTGCCAGCAGTTACCCCCTCCCTAGCTACACAGATACGCAGTATTTT. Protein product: CASSYPLPSYTDTQYF.

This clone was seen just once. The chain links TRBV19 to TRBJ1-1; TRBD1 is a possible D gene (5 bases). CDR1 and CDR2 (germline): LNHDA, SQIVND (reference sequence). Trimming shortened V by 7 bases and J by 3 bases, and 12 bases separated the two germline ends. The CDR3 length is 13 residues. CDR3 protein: CASMVQAYTEAFF. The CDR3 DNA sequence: TGTGCCAGTATGGTACAGGCTTACACTGAAGCTTTCTTT. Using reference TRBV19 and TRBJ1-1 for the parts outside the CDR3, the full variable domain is DGGITQSPKYLFRKEGQNVTLSCEQNLNHDAMYWYRQDPGQGLRLIYYSQIVNDFQKGDIAEGYSVSREKKESFPLTVTSAQKNPTAFYLCASMVQAYTEAFFGQGTRLTVV.

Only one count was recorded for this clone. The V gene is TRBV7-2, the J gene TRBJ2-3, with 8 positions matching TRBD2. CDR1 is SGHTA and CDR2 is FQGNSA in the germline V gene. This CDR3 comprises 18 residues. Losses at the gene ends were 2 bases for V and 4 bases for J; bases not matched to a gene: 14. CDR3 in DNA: TGTGCCAGCAGCTTATCGGGGGGGGCCTTTTCGTCAGCAGATACGCAGTATTTT. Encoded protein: CASSLSGGAFSSADTQYF. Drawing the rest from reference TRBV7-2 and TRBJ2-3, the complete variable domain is GAGVSQSPSNKVTEKGKDVELRCDPISGHTALYWYRQSLGQGLEFLIYFQGNSAPDKSGLPSDRFSAERTGGSVSTLTIQRTQQEDSAVYLCASSLSGGAFSSADTQYFGPGTRLTVL.

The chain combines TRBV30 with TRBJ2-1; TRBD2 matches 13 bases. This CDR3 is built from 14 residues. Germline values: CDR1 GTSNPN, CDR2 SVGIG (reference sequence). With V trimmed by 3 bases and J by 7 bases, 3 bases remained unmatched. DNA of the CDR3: TGTGCCTGGAGACTAGCGGGGGGGTCGAATGAGCAGTTCTTC. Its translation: CAWRLAGGSNEQFF.

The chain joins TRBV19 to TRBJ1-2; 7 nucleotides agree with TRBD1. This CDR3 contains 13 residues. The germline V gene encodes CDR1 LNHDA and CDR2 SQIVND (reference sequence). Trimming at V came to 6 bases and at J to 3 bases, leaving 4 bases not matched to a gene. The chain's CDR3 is CASSHQGDYGYTF. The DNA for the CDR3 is TGTGCCAGTAGCCACCAGGGGGACTATGGCTACACCTTC.

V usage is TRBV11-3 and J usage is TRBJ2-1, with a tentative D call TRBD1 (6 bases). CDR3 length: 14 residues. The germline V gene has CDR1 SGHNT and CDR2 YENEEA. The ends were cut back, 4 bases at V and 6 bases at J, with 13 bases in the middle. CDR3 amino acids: CASSSPGTPNEQFF. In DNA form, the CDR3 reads TGTGCCAGCAGCTCCCCCGGGACACCCAATGAGCAGTTCTTC.